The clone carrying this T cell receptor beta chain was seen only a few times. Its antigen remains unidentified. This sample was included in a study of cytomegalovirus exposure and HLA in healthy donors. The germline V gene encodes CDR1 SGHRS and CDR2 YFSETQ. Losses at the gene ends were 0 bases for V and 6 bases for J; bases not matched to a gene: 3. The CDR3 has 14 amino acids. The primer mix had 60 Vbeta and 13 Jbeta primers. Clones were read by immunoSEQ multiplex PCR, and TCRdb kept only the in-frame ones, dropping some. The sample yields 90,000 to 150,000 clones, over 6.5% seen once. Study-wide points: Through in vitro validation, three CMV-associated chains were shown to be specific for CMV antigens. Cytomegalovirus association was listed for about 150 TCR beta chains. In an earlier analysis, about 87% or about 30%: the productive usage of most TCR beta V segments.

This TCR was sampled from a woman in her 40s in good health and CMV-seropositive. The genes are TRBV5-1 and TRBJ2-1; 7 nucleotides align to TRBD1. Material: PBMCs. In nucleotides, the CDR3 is TGCGCCAGCAGCTTGGACAGGGGCCTCAATGAGCAGTTCTTC. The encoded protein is CASSLDRGLNEQFF.